This is a list of T cell receptor beta chains from one sample in a study of blood T cell repertoires in COVID-19. Generated by immunoSEQ multiplex PCR, the TCRdb table keeps only in-frame clones and is missing some. The data hold 110,000 or so clones, with roughly four fifths observed a single time. Sequencing used peripheral blood. Receptors were obtained from a human donor in a cohort sampled during active COVID-19. CDR3s include the opening cysteine and the closing phenylalanine or tryptophan. The D gene is left open where the match is weak. Some rows mark clone size as missing; the rest say once, few, many or name a class of expanded clone.

d_gene,abundance,j_gene,v_gene,CDR3nt,CDR3aa
NA,NA,TRBJ2-3,TRBV11-2,TGTGCCAGCAGCGAGGGCACAGATACGCAGTATTTT,CASSEGTDTQYF
TRBD1,NA,TRBJ1-2,TRBV19,TGTGCCAGTAGTCCTGTACAGGGGGCTCTGAATGGCTACACCTTC,CASSPVQGALNGYTF
NA,NA,TRBJ1-2,TRBV4-1,TGCGCCAGCAGCCAAGATCCAGGGTCGACCAACTATGGCTACACCTTC,CASSQDPGSTNYGYTF
TRBD1,NA,TRBJ1-2,TRBV9,TGTGCCAGCAGCGTAGTTGGGACAGGGTACGGCTACACCTTC,CASSVVGTGYGYTF
TRBD1,NA,TRBJ2-1,TRBV4-2,TGTGCCAGCAGCCAAGGGGGACAGGATCAGCAGTTCTTC,CASSQGGQDQQFF
NA,NA,TRBJ2-2,TRBV6-1,TGTGCCAGCAGTGATGGAGGATCGGGGGAGCTGTTTTTT,CASSDGGSGELFF
NA,NA,TRBJ2-1,TRBV18,TGTGCCAGCTCACCAAGACAGGCCTCCTACAATGAGCAGTTCTTC,CASSPRQASYNEQFF
TRBD1,NA,TRBJ2-3,TRBV6-5,TGTGCCAGCAGCCGGGGACAGCACACAGATACGCAGTATTTT,CASSRGQHTDTQYF
TRBD1,NA,TRBJ1-3,TRBV6-1,TGTGCCAGCAGTGAGAGACAGGGGGGCTCTGGAAACACCATATATTTT,CASSERQGGSGNTIYF
NA,NA,TRBJ1-3,TRBV5-4,TGTGCCAGCAGCCAGGACAGCAACTCTGGAAACACCATATATTTT,CASSQDSNSGNTIYF
NA,NA,TRBJ2-1,TRBV27,TGTGCCAGCGCCGGCTACAATGAGCAGTTCTTC,CASAGYNEQFF
TRBD2,NA,TRBJ2-3,TRBV7-2,TGTGCCAGCAGCTCCGTCAGCGGGGGGGCCACGCAGTATTTT,CASSSVSGGATQYF
TRBD2,NA,TRBJ2-7,TRBV7-9,TGTGCCAGCAGCTTGGGAGGGGCCGACGAGCAGTACTTC,CASSLGGADEQYF
TRBD1,NA,TRBJ2-1,TRBV19,TGTGCCAGTAGTATACTGGGACAGGGGATCAATGAGCAGTTCTTC,CASSILGQGINEQFF
NA,NA,TRBJ1-2,TRBV7-2,TGTGCCAGCAGCCCGGACATGCGGAAATATGGCTACACCTTC,CASSPDMRKYGYTF
NA,NA,TRBJ2-3,TRBV14,TGTGCCAGCAGCCAAAGGACGGACTACACAGATACGCAGTATTTT,CASSQRTDYTDTQYF
NA,NA,TRBJ2-5,TRBV6-5,TGTGCCAGTTACTGGGAGACCCAGTACTTC,CASYWETQYF
TRBD2,once,TRBJ2-5,TRBV5-1,TGCGCCAGCAGCTTGGGGGTAGCGGGGGGCCAGGAGACCCAGTACTTC,CASSLGVAGGQETQYF
TRBD1,NA,TRBJ2-7,TRBV24-1,TGTGCCACCAGTGAACGGGACAGGGGGCATAACTCCTACGAGCAGTACTTC,CATSERDRGHNSYEQYF
TRBD1,NA,TRBJ2-3,TRBV5-1,TGCGCCAGCAGCCCGGGACAGGGAAGCACAGATACGCAGTATTTT,CASSPGQGSTDTQYF
TRBD2,once,TRBJ2-5,TRBV4-2,TGTGCCAGCAGCCAAGATTGGGGGACTAGCCTCCTCCGGGAGACCCAGTACTTC,CASSQDWGTSLLRETQYF
TRBD2,NA,TRBJ2-7,TRBV5-1,TGCGCCAGCGGGAGGGGAATGGGCTACGAGCAGTACTTC,CASGRGMGYEQYF
NA,NA,TRBJ2-3,TRBV5-1,TGCGCCAGCAGCTTGGTTAGCGAGAGCACAGATACGCAGTATTTT,CASSLVSESTDTQYF
TRBD2,NA,TRBJ2-5,TRBV5-1,TGCGCCAGCAGCTTGGTGGGCGGGGGGCTCCAAGAGACCCAGTACTTC,CASSLVGGGLQETQYF
NA,NA,TRBJ1-5,TRBV10-2,TGCGCCAGCAGTCGATCGTTCTATAGCAATCAGCCCCAGCATTTT,CASSRSFYSNQPQHF
NA,NA,TRBJ1-1,TRBV7-2,TGTGCCAGCAGCTTATTACGGGGATCAACTGAAGCTTTCTTT,CASSLLRGSTEAFF
TRBD1,NA,TRBJ2-7,TRBV5-1,TGCGCCAGCAGCTCGAGACAGGGGCCTTCCTACGAGCAGTACTTC,CASSSRQGPSYEQYF
NA,NA,TRBJ2-2,TRBV24-1,TGTGCCACCAGTGATATTCAGGGAAACACCGGGGAGCTGTTTTTT,CATSDIQGNTGELFF
NA,NA,TRBJ1-1,TRBV19,TGTGCCAGTACCCCTCCGGTAGGGACTCTTCGGGGCACTGAAGCTTTCTTT,CASTPPVGTLRGTEAFF
TRBD2,NA,TRBJ2-7,TRBV7-2,TGTGCCAGCAGCAACGGGGGGGCCAGCTACGAGCAGTACTTC,CASSNGGASYEQYF
TRBD1,NA,TRBJ2-5,TRBV19,TGTGCCAGTAGTATGGTGGGACAGGGACAAGAGACCCAGTACTTC,CASSMVGQGQETQYF
NA,NA,TRBJ1-5,TRBV2,TGTGCCAGCAGGTGGGCTAGCGGGTCCCACCAGCCCCAGCATTTT,CASRWASGSHQPQHF
NA,NA,TRBJ2-1,TRBV5-4,TGTGCCAGCAGAGGAGGGGCCGAGCAGTTCTTC,CASRGGAEQFF
NA,NA,TRBJ2-1,TRBV7-2,TGTGCCAGCAGCCGGGGTATCAATGAGCAGTTCTTC,CASSRGINEQFF
NA,NA,TRBJ2-7,TRBV12-3/TRBV12-4,TGTGCCAGCAGTATATCTTCCTCCTACGAGCAGTACTTC,CASSISSSYEQYF
NA,NA,TRBJ1-4,TRBV7-8,TGTGCCAGCAGCCCAAACACTATGAACCCTGGACTGTTTTTT,CASSPNTMNPGLFF
TRBD1,NA,TRBJ1-4,TRBV19,TGTGCCAGTAGGACCAGGGGGCAGGCCGAAAAACTGTTTTTT,CASRTRGQAEKLFF
TRBD1,NA,TRBJ2-7,TRBV2,TGTGCCAGCAGTGGCGACAGGGGCCACGAGCAGTACTTC,CASSGDRGHEQYF
NA,NA,TRBJ2-7,TRBV6-5,TGTGCCACCAAGGACAGCTACGAGCAGTACTTC,CATKDSYEQYF
NA,NA,TRBJ2-5,TRBV29-1,TGCAGCGCTGGAGAAGAGACCCAGTACTTC,CSAGEETQYF
NA,NA,TRBJ2-1,TRBV6-6,TGTGCCAGCAGTATATCCGGGACTCCCAATTTGAATGAGCAGTTCTTC,CASSISGTPNLNEQFF
NA,NA,TRBJ2-2,TRBV9,TGTGCCAGCAGCGTAGCGGGGAACACCGGGGAGCTGTTTTTT,CASSVAGNTGELFF
TRBD1,NA,TRBJ2-7,TRBV6-5,TGTGCCAGCAGCCGGACAGGGTACGAGCAGTACTTC,CASSRTGYEQYF
TRBD1,NA,TRBJ2-3,TRBV5-1,TGCGCCAGCAGCTTGTCGCCCACAGGGGGCAGCACAGATACGCAGTATTTT,CASSLSPTGGSTDTQYF